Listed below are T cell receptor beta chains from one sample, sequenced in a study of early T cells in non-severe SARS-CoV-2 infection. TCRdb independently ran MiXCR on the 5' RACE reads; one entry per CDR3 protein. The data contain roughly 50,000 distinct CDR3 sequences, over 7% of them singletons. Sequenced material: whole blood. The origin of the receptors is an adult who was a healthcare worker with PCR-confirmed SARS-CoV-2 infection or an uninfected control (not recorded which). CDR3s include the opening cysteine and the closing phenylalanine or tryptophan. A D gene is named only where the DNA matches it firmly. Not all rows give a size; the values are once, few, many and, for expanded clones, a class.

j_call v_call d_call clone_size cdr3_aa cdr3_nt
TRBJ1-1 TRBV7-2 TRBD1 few CASSPTGATEAFF TGTGCCAGCAGCCCCACAGGGGCCACTGAAGCTTTCTTT
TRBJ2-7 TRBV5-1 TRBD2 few CASSTSGTSGGLNF TGCGCCAGCAGCACCTCCGGGACTAGCGGGGGTCTGAACTTC
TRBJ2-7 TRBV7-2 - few CASNPGPYYEQYF TGTGCCAGCAACCCCGGGCCCTACTACGAGCAGTACTTC
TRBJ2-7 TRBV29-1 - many CSVEGRVGHEQYF TGCAGCGTAGAGGGACGGGTTGGCCACGAGCAGTACTTC
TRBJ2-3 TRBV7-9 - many CASSYTDSTDTQYF TGTGCCAGCAGCTACACAGACAGCACAGATACGCAGTATTTT
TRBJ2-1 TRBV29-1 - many CSSVGARNEQFF TGCAGCTCTGTGGGGGCTCGAAATGAGCAGTTCTTC
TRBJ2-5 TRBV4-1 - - CASSQDKEGWETQYF TGCGCCAGCAGCCAAGATAAGGAGGGCTGGGAGACCCAGTACTTC
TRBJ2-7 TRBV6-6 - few CASSYSRPGDYEQYF TGTGCCAGCAGTTACTCCCGCCCGGGGGACTACGAGCAGTACTTC
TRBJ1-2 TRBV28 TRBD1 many CATDVQGASVGGYTF TGTGCCACCGATGTACAGGGGGCGAGTGTTGGTGGCTACACCTTC
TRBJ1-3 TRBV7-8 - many CASSANSVSGNTIYF TGTGCCAGCAGCGCGAACTCCGTCTCTGGAAACACCATATATTTT
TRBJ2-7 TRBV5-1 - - CASSLVGPAYEQYF TGCGCCAGCAGCTTGGTCGGCCCGGCCTACGAGCAGTACTTC
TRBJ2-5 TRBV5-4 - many CASSLALAQETQYF TGTGCCAGCAGCTTGGCTCTAGCCCAAGAGACCCAGTACTTC
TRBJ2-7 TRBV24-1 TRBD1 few CATRQGGQGPYEQYF TGTGCCACCCGACAAGGTGGACAGGGGCCCTACGAGCAGTACTTC
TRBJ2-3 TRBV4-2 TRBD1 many CASSLLGQGGTDTQYF TGTGCCAGCAGCCTACTAGGACAGGGTGGAACAGATACGCAGTATTTT